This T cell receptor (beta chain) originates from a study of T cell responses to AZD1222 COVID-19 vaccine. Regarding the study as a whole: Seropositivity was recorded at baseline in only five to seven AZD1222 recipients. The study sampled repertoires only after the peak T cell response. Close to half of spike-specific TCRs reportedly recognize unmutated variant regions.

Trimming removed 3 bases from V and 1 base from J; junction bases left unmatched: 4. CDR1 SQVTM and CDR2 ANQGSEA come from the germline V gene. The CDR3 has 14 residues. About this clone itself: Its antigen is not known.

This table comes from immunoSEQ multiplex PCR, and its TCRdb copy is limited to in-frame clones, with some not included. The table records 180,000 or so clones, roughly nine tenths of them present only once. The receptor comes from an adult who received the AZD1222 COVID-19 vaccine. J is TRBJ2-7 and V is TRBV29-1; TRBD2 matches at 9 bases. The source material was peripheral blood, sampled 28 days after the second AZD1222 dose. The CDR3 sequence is CSVEGSGRSYEQYF. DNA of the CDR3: TGCAGCGTTGAGGGTAGCGGGAGATCCTACGAGCAGTACTTC.